This T cell receptor beta chain was sequenced in a study of T cells after yellow fever vaccination. TCR cDNA, made by 5'RACE template switching, carried an added universal primer site and UMIs. Using its own MiXCR run on the 5' RACE reads, TCRdb lists one record per CDR3 protein. The sample holds 100,000 to 150,000 distinct CDR3 sequences, roughly 15% seen once. V dropped 4 bases and J dropped 3; count of bases not matched to a gene: 11. CDR1 SGHRS and CDR2 YFSETQ come from the germline V gene. This CDR3 is 16 amino acids long. The sample in question was CD8+ T cells sorted from PBMCs, obtained 5 days after the yellow fever booster vaccination. This TCR was recovered from a young man who received the YFV17D yellow fever vaccine. The rearrangement joins TRBV5-1 to TRBJ2-7, with TRBD1 identical over 9 bases. CDR3 loop: CASSPPAGQGYYEQYF. DNA for the CDR3: TGCGCCAGCAGCCCCCCAGCCGGACAGGGGTACTACGAGCAGTACTTC. The entire variable domain, with the rest obtained from reference TRBV5-1 and TRBJ2-7, is as follows: KAGVTQTPRYLIKTRGQQVTLSCSPISGHRSVSWYQQTPGQGLQFLFEYFSETQRNKGNFPGRFSGRQFSNSRSEMNVSTLELGDSALYLCASSPPAGQGYYEQYFGPGTRLTVT.